This T cell receptor (beta chain) comes out of a study of blood T cell repertoires in COVID-19. Study details: There were acute and convalescent COVID-19 samples, and they came from the United States, Italy and Spain. The analysed material was cDNA or gDNA that came from T cells, B-cell-depleted T cells, or PBMCs.

The data were produced by immunoSEQ multiplex PCR, yet TCRdb's version contains in-frame clones alone and is incomplete. Of approximately 220,000 clones in the sample, under 90% were seen once. Only one count was recorded for this clone. The CDR3 extends over 17 amino acids. Germline V CDR1 and CDR2: WSHSY, SAAADI. J lost 10 bases, V lost 2 bases, and 12 bases had no gene match. Which cohort a participant joined came from the clinical history participants gave. In the 2 weeks before study entry, exposed participants met a COVID-19 case, which was PCR-confirmed or clinician-diagnosed. What was sequenced was PBMCs or T cells enriched from blood (not recorded which). The receptor comes from a woman in her fifties or sixties who had been exposed to COVID-19. The genes are TRBV10-2 and TRBJ1-6; 9 nucleotides line up with TRBD1. The DNA for the CDR3 is TGCGCCAGCAGTGAGCTCCCCGGGACAGGGAAGGGGTCACCCCTCCACTTT. This sequence encodes CASSELPGTGKGSPLHF.